Listed below are T cell receptor beta chains from one sample, sequenced in a study of blood T cell repertoires in COVID-19. Measured with immunoSEQ multiplex PCR; TCRdb has only the in-frame clones, and not every one. The data contain about 150,000 clones, approximately 88% of them singletons. Sequencing was carried out using PBMCs or T cells enriched from blood (not recorded which). These receptors were collected from a man aged 70-80 years who had been exposed to COVID-19. Each CDR3 is given with its conserved first and last residue. A D gene is named only where the DNA matches it firmly. Clone size is given for some rows only: seen once, a few or many times, or a class if the clone is expanded.

j_call d_call v_call clone_size cdr3_nt cdr3_aa
TRBJ2-7 . TRBV30 . TGTGCCTGGAGTCCCCTCCTCACAGGCCTTACCTACGAGCAGTACTTC CAWSPLLTGLTYEQYF
TRBJ2-2 TRBD2 TRBV2 . TGTGCCAGCAGTGATTCCGGGGGGGGAATCGGGGAGCTGTTTTTT CASSDSGGGIGELFF
TRBJ2-1 TRBD2 TRBV5-5 . TGTGCCAGCAGCCCGGGACTAGCGGGGGGCCTAAACTACAATGAGCAGTTCTTC CASSPGLAGGLNYNEQFF
TRBJ1-2 . TRBV11-2 . TGTGCCAGCAGCCATGGGAGTGTTGACTATGGCTACACCTTC CASSHGSVDYGYTF
TRBJ1-4 . TRBV7-2 few TGTGCCAGCAGCTTAAGGGGGACTGAAAAACTGTTTTTT CASSLRGTEKLFF
TRBJ1-2 . TRBV11-2 . TGTGCCAGCAGCTTAGATCACGGACAATTCTATGGCTACACCTTC CASSLDHGQFYGYTF
TRBJ1-5 . TRBV5-8 . TGTGCCAGCAGCTTGGGACAGCATAGCAATCAGCCCCAGCATTTT CASSLGQHSNQPQHF
TRBJ1-1 TRBD1 TRBV7-2 . TGTGCCAGCAGGGGACAGGGGGCCTCCGAAGCTTTCTTT CASRGQGASEAFF
TRBJ2-5 . TRBV4-3 . TGCGCCAGCAGCCAACAGCTGGGGAGGGGGGAGACCCAGTACTTC CASSQQLGRGETQYF
TRBJ1-6 TRBD1 TRBV7-3 . TGTGCCAGCAGCTCGGGACAGTATAATTCACCCCTCCACTTT CASSSGQYNSPLHF
TRBJ1-1 TRBD1 TRBV6-2/TRBV6-3 . TGTGCCAGCAGCCGACAGGGATTCGGAGCTTTCTTT CASSRQGFGAFF
TRBJ1-4 . TRBV24-1 . TGTGCCACCAGTGATGGGGGCAGGGGTGTTGAAAAACTGTTTTTT CATSDGGRGVEKLFF
TRBJ2-7 . TRBV6-1 once TGTGCCAGCAGTGAAGCTGGACTGTGGGGAGGAAACTTCTACGAGCAGTACTTC CASSEAGLWGGNFYEQYF
TRBJ2-7 TRBD1 TRBV28 few TGTGCCAGCAGTTTACGACAGGGCTCCTACGAGCAGTACTTC CASSLRQGSYEQYF
TRBJ2-2 . TRBV7-6 . TGTGCCAGCAGCTTAGGGGGCGGTGCGGGGGAGCTGTTTTTT CASSLGGGAGELFF
TRBJ2-6 TRBD1 TRBV5-5 . TGTGCCAGCAGCTTGGAGCCGGCAGGGGGCAGTGGGGCCAACGTCCTGACTTTC CASSLEPAGGSGANVLTF